This T cell receptor beta chain originates from a study of cytomegalovirus exposure and HLA in healthy donors (dated by TCRdb to between 2016 and 2019). Study-wide context: An earlier analysis of several hundred of the donors reported approximately 300 Gb of sequence data and 117 million unique TCR beta sequences obtained from 180 million or so T cells. To study patterns of TCR occurrence, a later analysis re-analyzed previously published TCR beta repertoires from around 660 donors and added high-resolution HLA genotyping. A few DR-DQ haplotypes were treated as single units for association and clustering because of strong linkage in the cohort. The study aimed to test whether signatures of past pathogen exposure could be identified by cataloging public T cell receptors. Typing coverage differed by locus: A, B, C, DRB1 and DQB1 were typed in roughly 629-640 donors, DQA1 in roughly 500, DPA1 in approximately 600, and DPB1 in 400 to 480. Among roughly 400 genotyped donors of the cohort, an average of about 240,000 unique TCR beta nucleotide sequences was sequenced per donor, of which about 18% were non-productive. Donor age, sex, ethnicity and CMV serostatus were collected together with the repertoire data. Genome-wide SNP genotypes for about 60% of the roughly 670 donors were used in a later genetic analysis, which treated that subset as a discovery cohort. To decide whether each TCR beta V gene segment behaved as functional or pseudogenic, an earlier analysis of 587 of the donors relied on high-throughput TCR beta sequencing. Besides the first cohort of 550 to 750 subjects, a separate validation cohort made up of 120 different subjects was used. All discovery cohort repertoires had been generated using a single sequencing platform. HLA typing included class I and class II loci at four-digit resolution. An early release that covered 500 to 800 HLA-typed donors contained about 300 gigabases of sequencing data and tens of millions of unique TCR sequences. The later analysis used no new phenotypic data to find candidate immune exposures, relying instead on TCR beta sequences and their occurrence across donors. High-throughput TCR immunosequencing, statistical association of individual TCRs with disease status, and machine learning were combined to predict cytomegalovirus infection status. The study used immunosequencing to profile the T cell repertoires of 600 to 850 subjects and linked those repertoires to cytomegalovirus serostatus. Of the 398 genotyped donors, roughly 80% fell in the genetic ancestry cluster associated with self-reported Caucasian donors.

General study outcomes and caveats: Roughly uniform sequencing depth across donors was assumed in presence/absence analyses, although this assumption may not hold. In a later genetic analysis, a missense DCLRE1C variant was associated with V-gene and J-gene trimming of TCR beta chains, and the association was replicated in an independent cohort. Because HLA typing was unavailable for some donors at each locus, only the typed subset was used in association tests. A further reported finding was that TCR beta sequences accurately predicted the HLA-A and HLA-B alleles for most subjects in the first cohort. Compared with the approximately 670-donor mean, donors in an Asian-associated ancestry cluster had fewer N-insertions in productive TCRs, according to a later genetic analysis. In vitro tests confirmed that a few of the cytomegalovirus-associated TCR beta chains recognize cytomegalovirus antigens. In a later analysis, several top co-occurrence clusters were reported to appear linked to parvovirus B19, influenza, CMV and Epstein-Barr virus. The study gave a list of roughly 150 TCR beta chains associated with cytomegalovirus. This cohort had only TCR beta chains sequenced, and the lack of alpha or paired-chain data limited which features could be detected. The classifier was reported to diagnose cytomegalovirus status with high specificity and sensitivity in both the original and validation cohorts. When HLA alleles, especially DR and DQ, strongly co-occurred, TCR associations were difficult to assign to individual alleles. Compared with equally common non-associated chains, HLA-associated TCR beta chains in a later analysis were more clonally expanded and had lower generation probabilities. A later analysis found that most CMV-associated TCR beta chains appeared HLA-restricted, with HLA associations seemingly driven largely by CMV exposure. A later analysis found that TCR association rates varied across HLA loci, with DRB1 alleles showing the most associated TCRs and HLA-C alleles the fewest. A cluster of highly shared sequence variants was judged likely to represent a technical artifact of the sequencing pipeline. Across donors, most TCR sequences were observed very rarely, whereas some public TCRs were present in many individuals. Correlated functional status among segregating V segments might reflect linkage disequilibrium, but an unknown experimental factor could not be ruled out. The earlier analysis of about 600 of the donors excluded 15 to 20 rarely observed V segments, including chromosome 9 orphons, because counts were too low. It was suggested by the authors that the approach could potentially be generalized to other disease states and immunological phenotypes. The only immune exposure information available for the cohort was CMV serostatus. An earlier analysis of approximately 590 of the donors showed that most TCR beta V segments appeared in productive rearrangements either about 87% or about 30% of the time, which broadly matched IMGT annotations. Some IMGT-functional V segments, including TRBV6-2 and TRBV6-3, could not be distinguished by the 87-base-pair reads and were therefore excluded. In a later analysis, 16,951 TCR beta sequences were associated with specific HLA alleles at a false discovery rate of 0.05.

The cohort consisted of approximately 690 healthy bone marrow donors. At the time of sampling, all cohort members were nominally healthy, though unrecorded immune exposures were likely present. The donor was CMV seronegative and belonged to the group of roughly 330 seronegative cohort members. A peripheral blood sample was collected from each donor, and TCR beta sequencing was performed on peripheral blood mononuclear cells. Genomic DNA was extracted from the blood cell samples with the Qiagen DNeasy Blood Extraction Kit. The CDR3 measures 18 amino acids from cysteine to phenylalanine. The kept DNA is CDR3 alone, 54 bases in frame from the first base. Germline trimming: 4 bases from V, 2 bases from J; junction bases outside gene matches: 8. CDR1 and CDR2 (MNHEY, SMNVEV) derive from the germline V gene (reference sequence). The protocol used for the library was the immunoSEQ multiplex PCR assay. For the multiplex PCR, a mixture combining 60 forward primers for TCR Vbeta segments and 13 reverse primers for TCR Jbeta segments was used. The CDR3 region of rearranged TCR beta genes was amplified from genomic DNA with a multiplex PCR assay. The Illumina HiSeq System was used to sequence the amplified TCR beta libraries as 87-base-pair reads. Per the original workflow: Across the 670 or so repertoires, a later analysis counted 75 million to 90 million unique TCR beta chains, some 11 million of which were shared by at least two donors. To remove PCR and sequencing errors, raw reads were error-corrected and collapsed into unique sequences using a nearest-neighbor algorithm that merged closely related sequences. CDR3 sequences were aligned to IMGT reference sequences to assign V, D and J gene segments. For a sequence to be retained, a match of at least six nucleotides was required to both a V gene segment and a J gene segment. A rearrangement was called productive if the CDR3 had no stop codons and remained in frame with V and J, and every other rearrangement was called non-productive. Following IMGT convention, CDR3 was defined as the stretch from the second conserved V-encoded cysteine to the conserved J-encoded phenylalanine. The earlier analysis of about 570 of the donors excluded any sequence lacking an unambiguous match to a single V gene segment. An earlier analysis of 500 to 600 of the donors classified V segments as functional when productive rearrangements were above 56.7% and as segregating when the standard deviation between donors was above 5%. A statistical classification framework was built for diagnosing cytomegalovirus status from the catalog of TCR beta chain sequences. In a later analysis, V and J genes were assigned by comparing TCR nucleotide sequences against IMGT/GENE-DB human TR gene sequences. In a later analysis, CDR3 sequences and most-parsimonious VDJ recombination scenarios were assigned using the TCRdist pipeline. In a later analysis, each TCR beta chain was defined by its CDR3 amino acid sequence together with its V-gene family, and reads lacking a unique V-gene family were excluded. A later analysis removed roughly 590 highly shared, low-generation-probability nucleotide sequences to deal with suspected cross-contamination and a sequencing artifact. In a later analysis, a clonal expansion index was calculated for each public chain from normalized within-repertoire ranks of inferred template counts. Generation probabilities in a later analysis came from a VDJ recombination model fitted to out-of-frame rearrangements, and those results were checked against IGoR. In a later analysis, hypergeometric tests were used to score TCR-TCR, TCR-HLA and TCR-CMV co-occurrence, with a repertoire-size bias correction applied to TCR pairs. To estimate false discovery rates, a later analysis permuted the HLA or CMV assignments 20 times. In a later analysis, co-occurring TCRs were grouped using DBSCAN, with TCRdist sequence similarity added in when clustering inside HLA-allele-positive subsets. For co-occurrence clustering, repertoires with fewer than 30,000 or more than 120,000 public chains were excluded, along with five or six repertoires with anomalous nucleotide sharing. What TCRdb holds here is the immuneACCESS table cut down to in-frame rearrangements. Part of the clones is not present; checked against another copy, under half of the missing clones reflect an unresolved V gene, and the others are unexplained. V and J calls plus clone size are reproduced from that table; the DNA served to infer D and trimming. The sample table holds 150,000 to 200,000 clones, of which about 75% were seen once. The ten largest clonotypes hold less than 5% of the sample.

Note on this clone: The specificity of this receptor is unknown. Base qualities were left out, and no much larger clone turns up one base away.

The chain uses TRBV27 and TRBJ2-7; 16 bases in the middle match TRBD2. The source of this sequence is a male donor in good health and CMV-seronegative. The sample was PBMCs. The sequenced DNA is TGTGCCAGCAGTTCCCCGCCCGGGACTAGCGGGGGGGCCTACGAGCAGTACTTC. Translation gives CASSSPPGTSGGAYEQYF.